This TCR beta chain originates from a study of human T cells and chemical hapten exposure. Study as a whole: There were weekly diphenylcyclopropenone doses to the scalp for patients throughout the roughly 24-week study.

Each CDR3 protein is one row after TCRdb ran MiXCR on the RACE reads. This sample has around 380,000 distinct CDR3 sequences, with more than 4.5% found just once. This clonotype has a handful of counts. Time point defined: patch test 1, 2 weeks after DPC sensitization. The sample's treatment: therapeutic diphenylcyclopropenone sensitization with weekly scalp DPC. Prior to application of each patch test, blood was drawn. Germline V CDR1 and CDR2: MDHEN, SYDVKM. With V trimmed by 2 bases and J by 3 bases, 8 bases remained unmatched. The CDR3 runs to 16 residues. The chain carries TRBV28 and TRBJ1-2; 8 bases match TRBD1. This clonotype was obtained from a woman aged 45-59 years with alopecia areata. Some clones in this sample may be carry-over from other donors' samples. The sample was whole blood, taken in connection with sensitization to the hapten diphenylcyclopropenone (DPC). The CDR3 coding sequence is TGTGCCAGCAGTTTAATAACACAGGGGGATGACTATGGCTACACCTTC. The encoded protein is CASSLITQGDDYGYTF.